These T cell receptor beta chains were read from a single sample in a study of shared clonotypes between healthy human individuals. Some clones are missing from TCRdb's copy, which holds only in-frame ones; the method was immunoSEQ multiplex PCR. The sample carries 750,000 to 1,000,000 clones, about 91% recorded once. Sequenced input: naive CD8+ T cells sorted from blood. These receptor sequences come from a young man in good health. CDR3s include the opening cysteine and the closing phenylalanine or tryptophan. The D gene is left open where the match is weak. Clone size is shown for a subset of rows, as once, few, many or a class of expanded clone.

size	V	D	J	length	CDR3	DNA
.	TRBV7-9	.	TRBJ2-2	16	CASSSGPLMNTGELFF	TGTGCCAGCAGCTCGGGACCTTTGATGAACACCGGGGAGCTGTTTTTT
.	TRBV7-8	.	TRBJ2-7	21	CASSQPEGQDLSGIKTYEQYF	TGTGCCAGCAGCCAACCCGAAGGGCAGGACCTTAGCGGAATCAAGACCTACGAGCAGTACTTC
.	TRBV27	.	TRBJ2-1	15	CASSVGPNSYNEQFF	TGTGCCAGCAGTGTAGGGCCAAACTCCTACAATGAGCAGTTCTTC
few	TRBV29-1	.	TRBJ1-2	12	CSVDGRALGYTF	TGCAGCGTTGATGGCAGGGCGCTTGGCTACACCTTC
.	TRBV27	.	TRBJ2-3	15	CASSAFFGSTDTQYF	TGTGCCAGCAGTGCATTTTTCGGGAGCACAGATACGCAGTATTTT
.	TRBV7-9	.	TRBJ2-7	11	CASSPGVEQYF	TGTGCCAGCAGCCCGGGGGTCGAGCAGTACTTC
.	TRBV6-1	.	TRBJ2-1	14	CASSDGTRGNEQFF	TGTGCCAGCAGTGACGGGACCAGAGGCAATGAGCAGTTCTTC
.	TRBV7-6	.	TRBJ2-7	13	CASSPTPGYEQYF	TGTGCCAGCAGCCCGACGCCAGGATACGAGCAGTACTTC
once	TRBV7-2	.	TRBJ2-7	14	CASPRRPRFYEQYF	TGTGCCAGCCCTCGCCGCCCTCGGTTCTACGAGCAGTACTTC
.	TRBV30	.	TRBJ2-3	17	CAWSVTRRRQSTDTQYF	TGTGCCTGGAGTGTTACCCGGCGGAGACAGAGCACAGATACGCAGTATTTT
.	TRBV27	TRBD1	TRBJ1-1	15	CASSLSGTANTEAFF	TGTGCCAGCAGTTTATCCGGGACAGCGAACACTGAAGCTTTCTTT
.	TRBV5-1	TRBD1	TRBJ2-7	16	CASSSGPDRGSYEQYF	TGCGCCAGCAGCTCGGGGCCTGACAGGGGTTCCTACGAGCAGTACTTC
few	TRBV2	.	TRBJ1-1	13	CASSRTVGTEAFF	TGTGCCAGCAGTCGAACGGTGGGCACTGAAGCTTTCTTT
.	TRBV7-6	.	TRBJ2-4	17	CASSPRAGGAFEDIQYF	TGTGCCAGCAGCCCCCGGGCCGGGGGCGCCTTTGAGGACATTCAGTACTTC
.	TRBV28	.	TRBJ1-3	14	CASSFASSGNTIYF	TGTGCCAGCAGTTTTGCGAGCTCTGGAAACACCATATATTTT
.	TRBV27	.	TRBJ1-2	15	CASSLYGAANYGYTF	TGTGCCAGCAGTCTCTATGGGGCAGCTAACTATGGCTACACCTTC
.	TRBV27	.	TRBJ2-1	12	CASRQARNEQFF	TGTGCCAGCAGGCAAGCGAGGAATGAGCAGTTCTTC
.	TRBV7-8	.	TRBJ2-1	17	CASSLGAAASSYNEQFF	TGTGCCAGCAGCTTAGGAGCAGCGGCCAGCTCCTACAATGAGCAGTTCTTC
.	TRBV4-1	.	TRBJ2-2	19	CASSQDGEWEYANTGELFF	TGCGCCAGCAGCCAAGATGGGGAATGGGAATACGCGAACACCGGGGAGCTGTTTTTT
.	TRBV15	.	TRBJ2-1	16	CATSRDTRGGYNEQFF	TGTGCCACCAGCAGAGATACGAGGGGTGGCTACAATGAGCAGTTCTTC
.	TRBV27	.	TRBJ1-4	15	CASSYLTGANEKLFF	TGTGCCAGCAGTTATCTGACAGGAGCTAATGAAAAACTGTTTTTT
.	TRBV4-1	.	TRBJ2-5	14	CASSQDNSGETQYF	TGCGCCAGCAGCCAAGATAACTCGGGGGAGACCCAGTACTTC
.	TRBV5-1	.	TRBJ1-1	13	CASSLEWAAEAFF	TGCGCCAGCAGCTTGGAATGGGCGGCTGAAGCTTTCTTT
once	TRBV5-8	TRBD1	TRBJ2-2	16	CASAPGQGASTGELFF	TGTGCCAGCGCTCCGGGACAGGGGGCGAGCACCGGGGAGCTGTTTTTT
.	TRBV15	TRBD1	TRBJ1-4	14	CATSLGTGRVVLFF	TGTGCCACTTCACTCGGGACAGGGAGAGTCGTGCTGTTTTTT